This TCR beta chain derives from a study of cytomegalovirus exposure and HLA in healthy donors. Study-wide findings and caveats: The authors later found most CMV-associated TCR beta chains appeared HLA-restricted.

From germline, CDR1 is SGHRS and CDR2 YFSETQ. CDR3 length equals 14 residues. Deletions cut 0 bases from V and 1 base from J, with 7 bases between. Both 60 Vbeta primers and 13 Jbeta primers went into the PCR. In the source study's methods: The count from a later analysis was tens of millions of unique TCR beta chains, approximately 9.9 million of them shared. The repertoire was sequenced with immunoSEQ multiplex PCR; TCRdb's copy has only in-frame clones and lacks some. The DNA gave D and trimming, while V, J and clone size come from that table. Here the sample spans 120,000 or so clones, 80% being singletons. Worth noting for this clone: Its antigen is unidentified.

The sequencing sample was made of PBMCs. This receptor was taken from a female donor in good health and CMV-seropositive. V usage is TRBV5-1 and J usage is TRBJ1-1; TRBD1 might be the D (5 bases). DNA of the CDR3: TGCGCCAGCAGCTTGGGCGGACAGAACACTGAAGCTTTCTTT. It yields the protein CASSLGGQNTEAFF.